Each of the 14 T cell receptor beta chains below was sequenced from the same sample in a study of cytomegalovirus exposure and HLA in healthy donors. The PCR ran on 60 Vbeta and 13 Jbeta primers. Sequenced by immunoSEQ multiplex PCR; TCRdb stores in-frame clones only, minus some. The repertoire has some 120,000 clones, approximately 81% of them found once; the top ten carry around 4.5%. The sequencing sample was made of PBMCs. The origin of the receptors is a man between 25 and 39 years old in good health and CMV-seropositive.

This clone turned up a few times. This sequence joins TRBV9 and TRBJ2-5; 7 bases agree with TRBD2. This CDR3 comprises 13 residues. Per germline, CDR1 SGDLS and CDR2 YYNGEE. Unmatched junction bases numbered 6, after V lost 3 bases and J lost 7 bases. This CDR3 reads CASSADSGGTQYF. The CDR3 bases are TGTGCCAGCAGCGCGGACTCGGGAGGGACCCAGTACTTC.

The chain combines TRBV7-2 with TRBJ2-3; D may be TRBD1 (5 bases). The CDR3 has 15 residues. Germline CDR1 SGHTA, CDR2 FQGNSA. V lost 1 base and J lost 0, with 8 bases in between. Here the CDR3 DNA reads TGTGCCAGCAGCTTAGGGACACCTAGCACAGATACGCAGTATTTT. Amino acids: CASSLGTPSTDTQYF. The full variable domain, rest sourced from reference TRBV7-2 and TRBJ2-3, is GAGVSQSPSNKVTEKGKDVELRCDPISGHTALYWYRQSLGQGLEFLIYFQGNSAPDKSGLPSDRFSAERTGGSVSTLTIQRTQQEDSAVYLCASSLGTPSTDTQYFGPGTRLTVL.

The V and J genes are TRBV11-2 and TRBJ2-3; 7 positions agree with TRBD2. Unmatched junction bases numbered 3, after V lost 0 bases and J lost 6 bases. This CDR3 comprises 14 residues. CDR1 SGHAT and CDR2 FQNNGV come from the germline V gene. In nucleotides, the CDR3 is TGTGCCAGCAGCTTAGATCTGGGGGGGGATACGCAGTATTTT. Amino acids: CASSLDLGGDTQYF.

This rearrangement joins TRBV5-1 to TRBJ2-1; TRBD2 agrees at 9 bases. This CDR3 has 15 residues. Germline assignment: CDR1 SGHRS and CDR2 YFSETQ. V dropped 0 bases and J dropped 4; count of bases not matched to a gene: 2. CDR3 in amino acids: CASSLGAGGYNEQFF. DNA of the CDR3: TGCGCCAGCAGCTTGGGTGCGGGAGGGTACAATGAGCAGTTCTTC.

The chain carries TRBV11-1 and TRBJ2-7; 11 nucleotides agree with TRBD1. CDR3 length equals 13 residues. Germline V gene sequence: CDR1 SGHAT, CDR2 FQDESV (reference sequence). V was clipped by 7 bases and J by 6 bases; unmatched bases: 5. CDR3 DNA sequence: TGTGCCAGCACCCGGACAGGGGGCTTCGAGCAGTACTTC. Encoded protein: CASTRTGGFEQYF. The variable domain in full, with the rest retrieved from reference TRBV11-1 and TRBJ2-7, is EAEVAQSPRYKITEKSQAVAFWCDPISGHATLYWYRQILGQGPELLVQFQDESVVDDSQLPKDRFSAERLKGVDSTLKIQPAELGDSAMYLCASTRTGGFEQYFGPGTRLTVT.

This clone was observed a handful of times. The chain has TRBV4-3 and TRBJ1-3, with 7 bases lining up with TRBD1. After removal of 4 bases from V and 6 bases from J, the junction contained 18 bases not matched to a gene. Germline CDR1 reads LGHNA; CDR2 reads YSLEER. The CDR3 extends over 18 amino acids. For the CDR3, the DNA is TGCGCCAGCAGCCGCACTCGACAACCGACAGGGTACGAAAACACCATATATTTT. The encoded protein is CASSRTRQPTGYENTIYF.

The chain is built from TRBV7-2 and TRBJ1-1; D is perhaps TRBD1 (5 bases). Germline CDR1 reads SGHTA; CDR2 reads FQGNSA. Between the trimmed V and J ends, which lost 3 bases and 1 base, there was a span of 18 bases. The CDR3 extends over 17 amino acids. The CDR3 sequence is CASSFKTEVGGNTEAFF. In nucleotides, the CDR3 is TGTGCCAGCAGCTTCAAGACGGAGGTCGGGGGGAACACTGAAGCTTTCTTT.

DNA for the CDR3: TGTGCCAGCAGTGAAGGCAGGGTGACGGGCACCATATATTTT. Its translation is CASSEGRVTGTIYF. The chain recombines TRBV2 with TRBJ1-3; the D gene is possibly TRBD1 (5 bases). In germline, CDR1 is SNHLY, CDR2 FYNNEI. The CDR3 loop spans 14 amino acids. The ends were cut back, 1 base at V and 9 bases at J, with 13 bases in the middle. Supplemented by reference TRBV2 and TRBJ1-3, the full variable domain reads EPEVTQTPSHQVTQMGQEVILRCVPISNHLYFYWYRQILGQKVEFLVSFYNNEISEKSEIFDDQFSVERPDGSNFTLKIRSTKLEDSAMYFCASSEGRVTGTIYFGEGSWLTVV.

CDR3 sequence: CASSETSGVFNSYEQYF. The CDR3 region has the DNA TGTGCCAGTTCCGAGACTAGCGGGGTTTTCAACTCCTACGAGCAGTACTTC. This chain links TRBV18 with TRBJ2-7, with 11 positions matching TRBD2. Germline trimming cut 9 bases from V and 0 bases from J; bases unmatched to any gene: 13. The length of the CDR3 is 17 residues. Germline V lookup: CDR1 KGHSH, CDR2 LQKENI.

This chain joins TRBV19 and TRBJ1-2; possible D gene TRBD1, 6 bases. This CDR3 has 14 amino acids. Looked up from germline, CDR1 is LNHDA and CDR2 is SQIVND (reference sequence). Trimming pared 3 bases from V and 4 bases from J, leaving 12 bases between. The CDR3 coding sequence is TGTGCCAGTAGTATCCCAGGACAGAGCTATGGCTACACCTTC. Its translation: CASSIPGQSYGYTF.

This clone has a single count. V is TRBV5-5 and J is TRBJ1-5; unclear D gene. Trimming took off 7 bases at V and 2 bases at J, with 16 bases between the two ends. CDR1 and CDR2 from the germline V gene are SGHKS and YYEKEE (reference sequence). The CDR3 has 15 residues. In DNA, the CDR3 is TGTGCCAGCTCCTCGTGGGCGAACGGCAATCAGCCCCAGCATTTT. It translates to CASSSWANGNQPQHF.

The rearrangement uses TRBV11-1 and TRBJ1-2, with no clear D. V gave up 5 bases and J gave up 8 bases, with 18 bases separating them. The germline V gene has CDR1 SGHAT and CDR2 FQDESV (reference sequence). The CDR3 consists of 14 residues. CDR3 amino acids: CASSPQTYTEGYTF. The DNA of the CDR3 is TGTGCCAGCAGCCCGCAGACTTACACGGAGGGCTACACCTTC. The variable domain in full, completed from reference TRBV11-1 and TRBJ1-2, reads EAEVAQSPRYKITEKSQAVAFWCDPISGHATLYWYRQILGQGPELLVQFQDESVVDDSQLPKDRFSAERLKGVDSTLKIQPAELGDSAMYLCASSPQTYTEGYTFGSGTRLTVV.

The rearrangement joins TRBV6-5 to TRBJ1-6; D remains ambiguous. In germline, CDR1 is MNHEY, CDR2 SVGAGI. The CDR3 runs 11 residues. With 7 bases removed from V and 10 bases from J, the gap between germline ends came to 8 bases. The CDR3 protein is CASTPGSPLHF. The CDR3 DNA reads TGTGCCAGCACCCCGGGATCACCCCTCCACTTT.

The chain is built from TRBV4-1 and TRBJ1-5, with a weak D call TRBD1 (5 bases). Between the trimmed V and J ends, which lost 0 bases and 0 bases, there was a span of 27 bases. CDR3 length: 22 amino acids. Germline V CDR1 and CDR2: MGHRA, YSYEKL. CDR3 region: CASSQEGIRGMQGLYSNQPQHF. The CDR3 region has the DNA TGCGCCAGCAGCCAAGAGGGCATCCGCGGTATGCAGGGACTTTATAGCAATCAGCCCCAGCATTTT.